Here is one T cell receptor beta chain with its context. The data derive from a study of blood T cell repertoires in COVID-19. Study-level background: There were acute and convalescent COVID-19 samples, and they came from the United States, Italy and Spain. The cDNA or gDNA used as material had been derived from T cells, B-cell-depleted T cells, or PBMCs.

The V gene's germline CDR1 is SGDLS and CDR2 YYNGEE. This CDR3 spans 14 amino acids. Trimming took 2 bases from V and 2 from J; bases not matched to a gene: 1. Authors' data handling: From reference gene primer amplification, estimates of nucleated cell counts were derived. Generated by immunoSEQ multiplex PCR, the TCRdb table keeps only in-frame clones and is missing some. The DNA was the basis for D and trimming; V, J and clone size are from that table. The sample lists over 90,000 clones, around 80% occurring once. The TCR was taken from a man between 50 and 59 years old with active or convalescent COVID-19. Material: peripheral blood. The V gene is TRBV9, the J gene TRBJ2-3, with TRBD1 matching 8 bases. The CDR3 DNA is TGTGCCAGCAGCGTGGACAGGGTCACAGATACGCAGTATTTT. The encoded protein is CASSVDRVTDTQYF.